What follows are 30 T cell receptor beta chains derived from one specimen sequenced in a study of vaccination and CD4 T cells after COVID-19. Antigens of these TCRs are unknown. Treatment reported: approximately 11-day PBMC culture with coronavirus spike peptide pools or control peptides (ViraFEST assay). The study sequenced cultured CD4+ T cell DNA using the Oncomine TCR Beta short-read assay. TCRdb recomputed calls from the PCR reads with MiXCR, one row per CDR3 protein. Altogether some 14,000 distinct CDR3 sequences are present, roughly 20% being singletons, with the ten largest covering roughly 15%. Sequenced material: cultured CD4+ T cells from blood. Receptors were obtained from a human donor with COVID-19.

CDR3 residues: CSANYGGGEQFF. DNA of the CDR3: TGCAGTGCAAACTACGGGGGGGGTGAGCAGTTCTTC. This chain links TRBV20-1 with TRBJ2-1; TRBD2 aligns across 8 bases. Germline V gene sequence: CDR1 DFQATT, CDR2 SNEGSKA (reference sequence). The V and J ends lost 6 bases and 9 bases, in that order; junction bases with no gene match: 7. This CDR3 comprises 12 residues.

This chain connects TRBV20-1 to TRBJ2-5; 9 bases line up with TRBD2. V was clipped by 6 bases and J by 4 bases; unmatched bases: 12. The CDR3 spans 15 residues. Germline CDR1 DFQATT, CDR2 SNEGSKA (reference sequence). CDR3 nucleotide sequence: TGCAGTGCCCGGGAGGGCGGGGGGGCCGTAGAGACCCAGTACTTC. It specifies CSAREGGGAVETQYF.

The chain combines TRBV7-6 with TRBJ2-5; TRBD2 agrees at 8 bases. Germline CDR1 SGHVS, CDR2 FNYEAQ. V lost 1 base, J lost 10 bases, and 11 bases stayed unmatched. This CDR3 is 15 amino acids long. The DNA for the CDR3 is TGTGCCAGCAGCTTAGGCGGGGGGCAGGGAAAGGTCCAGTACTTC. Translated, it gives CASSLGGGQGKVQYF.

The chain couples TRBV6-5 to TRBJ2-2; D remains unclear. Trimming left V 0 bases short and J 1 base short, with 9 bases between. The germline CDR1 and CDR2 sequences are MNHEY and SVGAGI. This CDR3 region has 16 residues. CDR3 in amino acids: CASSYSEQLNTGELFF. CDR3 nucleotides: TGTGCCAGCAGTTACTCGGAACAGCTGAACACCGGGGAGCTGTTTTTT.

The rearrangement joins TRBV19 to TRBJ2-7; the match to TRBD1 covers 7 bases. The CDR3 runs to 13 residues. Losses at the gene ends were 5 bases for V and 7 bases for J; bases not matched to a gene: 8. Germline assignment: CDR1 LNHDA and CDR2 SQIVND (reference sequence). The CDR3 region has the DNA TGTGCCAGTAGTCCCCGACAGGGTAGGGAGCAGTACTTC. Translated: CASSPRQGREQYF.

This clonotype turned up a few times. The chain uses TRBV20-1 and TRBJ2-7; D remains unclear. The CDR3 is 13 amino acids. Trimming took off 2 bases at V and 0 bases at J, with 8 bases between the two ends. CDR1 is DFQATT, CDR2 SNEGSKA, per germline (reference sequence). The chain's CDR3 is CSARLSSSYEQYF. The CDR3 bases are TGCAGTGCTAGATTGTCGAGCTCCTACGAGCAGTACTTC.

In its sample, this clonotype was seen a few times. The chain is built from TRBV7-9 and TRBJ2-2; D is ambiguous. Trimming left V 3 bases short and J 1 base short, with 6 bases between. Per the germline V gene, CDR1 is SEHNR and CDR2 is FQNEAQ (reference sequence). The CDR3 loop spans 14 amino acids. The CDR3 sequence: CASSLLVNTGELFF. Written as DNA, the CDR3 is TGTGCCAGCAGCTTGCTAGTGAACACCGGGGAGCTGTTTTTT.

This chain connects TRBV28 to TRBJ1-2, with D possibly TRBD1 on 5 matching bases. CDR3 length equals 16 residues. The germline V gene has CDR1 MDHEN and CDR2 SYDVKM. V was shortened by 5 bases and J by 0 bases, with 16 bases between the two germline ends. CDR3 sequence reads: CASSGPRTTSNYGYTF. The CDR3 coding sequence is TGTGCCAGCAGTGGACCTCGGACAACTTCTAACTATGGCTACACCTTC.

This clonotype was seen a few times. J is TRBJ2-1 and V is TRBV11-2, with D unresolved. This CDR3 has 14 residues. V lost 0 bases to trimming and J lost 0 bases, with 3 bases between them. CDR1 and CDR2 from the germline V gene are SGHAT and FQNNGV. This CDR3 reads CASSLEHSYNEQFF. The DNA for the CDR3 is TGTGCCAGCAGCTTAGAACACTCCTACAATGAGCAGTTCTTC.

The chain couples TRBV20-1 to TRBJ2-7; D is possibly TRBD1 (5 bases). Germline V gene sequence: CDR1 DFQATT, CDR2 SNEGSKA (reference sequence). The CDR3 length is 14 residues. V was trimmed by 0 bases and J by 2 bases, leaving 11 bases between them. The CDR3 loop reads CSARDPAGTYEQYF. CDR3 DNA: TGCAGTGCTAGAGATCCCGCAGGGACCTACGAGCAGTACTTC.

This clonotype was seen a few times. The rearrangement joins TRBV19 to TRBJ1-5; 10 bases map to TRBD1. This CDR3 comprises 12 residues. The germline CDR1 and CDR2 sequences are LNHDA and SQIVND (reference sequence). Trimming took 7 bases from V and 7 from J; bases not matched to a gene: 1. The CDR3 here is CASTDRGQPQHF. In nucleotides, the CDR3 is TGTGCCAGTACGGACAGGGGGCAGCCCCAGCATTTT.

This clonotype was detected once. A much larger clone differs by one base, so this may be a read error. The chain links TRBV6-2 or TRBV6-3 to TRBJ2-5; D is perhaps TRBD1 (6 bases). Germline V lookup: CDR1 MNHEY, CDR2 SVGEGT. CDR3 length equals 13 residues. The CDR3: CVSSYWQGETQYF. CDR3 bases: TGTGTCAGCAGTTACTGGCAGGGGGAGACCCAGTACTTC.

The chain has TRBV6-2 or TRBV6-3 and TRBJ1-2, with unresolved D. The length of the CDR3 is 14 residues. The germline V and J ends were trimmed by 3 bases and 3 bases, with 11 bases remaining between them. Germline V CDR1 and CDR2: MNHEY, SVGEGT. The CDR3 protein is CASSYGNSHYGYTF. The CDR3 DNA is TGTGCCAGCAGTTATGGTAACAGCCACTATGGCTACACCTTC.

This clonotype showed up just a few times. CDR3 protein: CASSRRQGTASYNEQFF. The CDR3 coding sequence is TGTGCCAGCAGCCGTAGACAGGGGACGGCCTCCTACAATGAGCAGTTCTTC. V usage is TRBV7-9 and J usage is TRBJ2-1; TRBD1 matches 8 bases. There are 17 residues in the CDR3. V lost 5 bases and J lost 0; bases outside the gene matches: 9. CDR1 and CDR2 (germline): SEHNR, FQNEAQ (reference sequence).

J is TRBJ1-2 and V is TRBV6-1; no clear D gene. This CDR3 is 11 amino acids long. Germline CDR1 MNHNS, CDR2 SASEGT. V lost 5 bases to trimming and J lost 7 bases, with 8 bases between them. DNA of the CDR3: TGTGCCAGCAGTCTTTTCCCTGGCTACACCTTC. Translated, it gives CASSLFPGYTF.

This clonotype is medium-sized (0.01 to 0.1%) within its sample. The chain links TRBV27 to TRBJ2-5; tentative D call: TRBD2 (6 bases). CDR3 length: 13 residues. V shed 8 bases and J shed 3 bases, with 13 bases lying between them. Germline loops: CDR1 MNHEY, CDR2 SMNVEV (reference sequence). CDR3 nucleotides: TGTGCCAGCGGCATAGCGGACAAAGAGACCCAGTACTTC. This gives the protein CASGIADKETQYF.

The CDR3 sequence: CASSLTGTSGGGSYNEQFF. CDR3 DNA: TGTGCCAGCAGCTTAACCGGGACTAGCGGGGGAGGCTCCTACAATGAGCAGTTCTTC. The V call is TRBV7-9, the J call TRBJ2-1; 14 nucleotides agree with TRBD2. Losses at the gene ends were 2 bases for V and 0 bases for J; bases not matched to a gene: 6. CDR1 SEHNR and CDR2 FQNEAQ come from the germline V gene (reference sequence). The CDR3 totals 19 residues. The whole variable domain, filled in from reference TRBV7-9 and TRBJ2-1, reads DTGVSQNPRHKITKRGQNVTFRCDPISEHNRLYWYRQTLGQGPEFLTYFQNEAQLEKSRLLSDRFSAERPKGSFSTLEIQRTEQGDSAMYLCASSLTGTSGGGSYNEQFFGPGTRLTVL.

This clonotype was seen more than once but under ten times. This chain joins TRBV11-3 and TRBJ2-7; 10 bases are shared with TRBD2. The CDR3 length is 15 residues. The V segment lost 5 bases and the J segment 4 bases; nucleotides outside the gene matches: 8. Germline V gene data show CDR1 as SGHNT and CDR2 as YENEEA. The CDR3 reads CASSPTGTSAYEQYF. CDR3 DNA: TGTGCCAGCAGCCCAACCGGGACTAGCGCGTACGAGCAGTACTTC.

The CDR3 is CASSSLRGGPGELFF. DNA for the CDR3: TGTGCCAGCAGTTCCCTTAGGGGGGGCCCCGGGGAGCTGTTTTTT. The V gene is TRBV12-3 or TRBV12-4, the J gene TRBJ2-2; D possibly corresponds to TRBD2 (7 bases). The CDR3 is 15 amino acids. Between the trimmed V and J ends, which lost 4 bases and 6 bases, there was a span of 15 bases.

The chain employs TRBV19 and TRBJ2-7; 7 bases map to TRBD1. The CDR3 sequence is 16 residues long. Germline CDR1 is LNHDA and CDR2 is SQIVND (reference sequence). The V gene end was trimmed by 3 bases and the J gene end by 0 bases; junction bases not matched to a gene: 8. As DNA, the CDR3 is TGTGCCAGTAGTATCCTTCCGACAGGGAACTCCTACGAGCAGTACTTC. It yields the protein CASSILPTGNSYEQYF.

In its sample, this clonotype was seen a few times. The rearrangement uses TRBV19 and TRBJ1-5; TRBD1 might be the D (5 bases). Per germline, CDR1 LNHDA and CDR2 SQIVND (reference sequence). There are 14 residues in the CDR3. The CDR3 DNA reads TGTGCTACCAGTAATTCTTGGGGGGGTCAGCCCCAGCATTTT. Translated, it gives CATSNSWGGQPQHF. Complete variable domain (other parts from reference TRBV19 and TRBJ1-5): DGGITQSPKYLFRKEGQNVTLSCEQNLNHDAMYWYRQDPGQGLRLIYYSQIVNDFQKGDIAEGYSVSREKKESFPLTVTSAQKNPTAFYLCATSNSWGGQPQHFGDGTRLSIL.

This clonotype was picked up a small number of times. Written as DNA, the CDR3 is TGTGCCAGCAGCTTGGAACAGACTTATAAGTATTTT. Protein: CASSLEQTYKYF. The rearrangement links TRBV5-5 to TRBJ2-3; no clear D gene. V was pared by 0 bases and J by 13 bases, with 12 bases between. This CDR3 has 12 residues. The germline V gene has CDR1 SGHKS and CDR2 YYEKEE (reference sequence).

V is TRBV5-6 and J is TRBJ2-7; 9 nucleotides align to TRBD1. V lost 3 bases, J lost 6 bases, and 13 bases stayed unmatched. CDR3 size: 16 residues. CDR1 SGHDT and CDR2 YYEEEE come from the germline V gene. The CDR3 protein is CASSSNPGQGKSEQYF. Here the CDR3 DNA reads TGTGCCAGCAGCTCAAATCCGGGACAGGGTAAATCCGAGCAGTACTTC.

This chain joins TRBV4-1 and TRBJ2-1; 7 bases agree with TRBD1. The CDR3 length is 17 residues. With V trimmed by 2 bases and J by 0 bases, 7 bases remained unmatched. Germline-derived CDR1 and CDR2 are MGHRA and YSYEKL. The CDR3 loop is CASSQTPGQSSYNEQFF. DNA of the CDR3: TGCGCCAGCAGCCAAACCCCGGGACAGAGCTCCTACAATGAGCAGTTCTTC.

This chain joins TRBV21-1 and TRBJ2-3; the table's D call, TRBD2, was not checked against the DNA. TRBV21-1 corresponds to a pseudogene. This CDR3 region has 19 residues. The CDR3 DNA is TGTGCCAGCAGCAAACCGGACTACCCTCTAGAAGCGAGCACAGATACGCAGTATTTT. It specifies CASSKPDYPLEASTDTQYF.

This clonotype has just a few counts. The chain couples TRBV2 to TRBJ2-5; possible D gene TRBD1, 6 bases. The CDR3 contains 12 residues. Trimming cost V 6 bases and J 4 bases, with 9 bases left between them. The germline V gene encodes CDR1 SNHLY and CDR2 FYNNEI. CDR3 in DNA: TGTGCCAGCAGCCCGACAGGAGAGACCCAGTACTTC. Translating gives CASSPTGETQYF. Based on the CDR3 plus reference TRBV2 and TRBJ2-5, the full variable domain is EPEVTQTPSHQVTQMGQEVILRCVPISNHLYFYWYRQILGQKVEFLVSFYNNEISEKSEIFDDQFSVERPDGSNFTLKIRSTKLEDSAMYFCASSPTGETQYFGPGTRLLVL.

The rearrangement joins TRBV5-1 to TRBJ1-3, with a weak D call TRBD1 (6 bases). V was shortened by 4 bases and J by 0 bases, with 14 bases between the two germline ends. From germline, CDR1 is SGHRS and CDR2 YFSETQ. The CDR3 runs 16 residues. In DNA form, the CDR3 reads TGCGCCAGCAGCCCGCAAACAGGGAACTCTGGAAACACCATATATTTT. It yields the protein CASSPQTGNSGNTIYF.

This clonotype turned up a few times. This chain connects TRBV7-9 to TRBJ2-1; D is possibly TRBD1 or TRBD2 (6 bases each). The V and J ends lost 1 base and 5 bases respectively, with 9 bases between them. The CDR3 extends over 14 amino acids. The germline V gene encodes CDR1 SEHNR and CDR2 FQNEAQ (reference sequence). The CDR3 region is CASSLVRGHNEQFF. CDR3 in DNA: TGTGCCAGCAGCTTAGTACGGGGGCACAATGAGCAGTTCTTC.

The chain links TRBV6-1 to TRBJ1-6, with D hard to call. CDR3 length: 13 amino acids. Trimming took 7 bases from V and 1 from J, leaving 5 bases between them. From germline, CDR1 is MNHNS and CDR2 SASEGT. The DNA of the CDR3 is TGTGCCAGCAAGGAGTCCTATAATTCACCCCTCCACTTT. Its protein is CASKESYNSPLHF.

This clonotype was recorded a few times. The V gene is TRBV2, the J gene TRBJ2-7, with D possibly matching TRBD2 (5 bases). This CDR3 is built from 13 residues. V lost 6 bases, J lost 3 bases, and 12 bases lay in between. CDR1 is SNHLY and CDR2 is FYNNEI in the germline V gene. This chain's CDR3 is CASRAGLLYEQYF. The CDR3 coding sequence is TGTGCCAGCAGGGCGGGCCTCCTCTACGAGCAGTACTTC.